What follows are 17 T cell receptor beta chains derived from one specimen sequenced in a study of T-cell memory formation after mild COVID-19. TCRdb independently ran MiXCR on the 5' RACE reads; one entry per CDR3 protein. The sample comprises 150,000 to 200,000 distinct CDR3 sequences, roughly 11% of which are singletons, and more than 3.5% rests with the top ten. Sequencing was carried out using PBMCs or a T cell subset sorted from them (not recorded which). These receptors were obtained from a man between 18 and 29 years old who had mild COVID-19 (a few samples of this study predate the infection). Cell type and time point are not known.

The J gene is TRBJ1-4, the V gene TRBV20-1; D is undetermined. The CDR3 has 15 residues. CDR1 and CDR2 from the germline V gene are DFQATT and SNEGSKA (reference sequence). Trimming stripped 6 bases from V and 5 bases from J, with 19 bases between. The CDR3 bases are TGCAGTGCCCCCCCCCGGCCCCCGAGGAATGAAAAACTGTTTTTT. Translation: CSAPPRPPRNEKLFF.

There are a few counts of this clonotype. The chain has TRBV5-1 and TRBJ1-3; possible D gene TRBD1, 6 bases. From germline, CDR1 is SGHRS and CDR2 YFSETQ. V dropped 5 bases and J dropped 3 bases, with 18 bases sitting between them. The CDR3 is 16 amino acids. In nucleotides, the CDR3 is TGCGCCAGCAGTCGGGACATGGCGACATTTGGAAACACCATATATTTT. Translating gives CASSRDMATFGNTIYF. Looking up the rest from reference TRBV5-1 and TRBJ1-3 gives the full variable domain: KAGVTQTPRYLIKTRGQQVTLSCSPISGHRSVSWYQQTPGQGLQFLFEYFSETQRNKGNFPGRFSGRQFSNSRSEMNVSTLELGDSALYLCASSRDMATFGNTIYFGEGSWLTVV.

The genes are TRBV5-1 and TRBJ1-3; D is perhaps TRBD1 (5 bases). Between the trimmed V and J ends, which lost 0 bases and 0 bases, there was a span of 19 bases. This CDR3 is 19 amino acids long. Looked up from germline, CDR1 is SGHRS and CDR2 is YFSETQ. CDR3 sequence reads: CASSLVSPRQGLSGNTIYF. In DNA, the CDR3 is TGCGCCAGCAGCTTGGTTTCCCCGAGGCAGGGACTCTCTGGAAACACCATATATTTT.

The CDR3 is CASSFSGGKANEQFF. In DNA form, the CDR3 reads TGTGCCAGCAGTTTTTCTGGGGGAAAGGCCAATGAGCAGTTCTTC. The chain employs TRBV12-3 or TRBV12-4 and TRBJ2-1, with D perhaps matching TRBD1 or TRBD2 (5 bases each). CDR3 size: 15 residues. Trimming removed 3 bases from V and 6 bases from J, with 15 bases in between.

J is TRBJ2-1 and V is TRBV7-3, with a tentative D call TRBD1 (6 bases). This CDR3 region has 14 residues. V dropped 3 bases and J dropped 9 bases, with 15 bases sitting between them. Germline V gene sequence: CDR1 SGHTA, CDR2 FQGTGA. CDR3 sequence reads: CASSLNRAVGEQFF. CDR3 nucleotide sequence: TGTGCCAGCAGCTTGAACAGGGCGGTGGGTGAGCAGTTCTTC.

V usage is TRBV6-2 or TRBV6-3 and J usage is TRBJ2-7; tentative D call: TRBD1 (6 bases). CDR1 and CDR2 (germline): MNHEY, SVGEGT. The CDR3 runs 12 residues. The V end was cut by 6 bases, the J end by 6 bases, with 12 bases between. Here the CDR3 DNA reads TGTGCCAGCAGCCCCCCAGGGGTCGAGCAGTACGTC. Its translation: CASSPPGVEQYV.

This clonotype was recorded a few times. The rearrangement links TRBV4-1 to TRBJ1-5; no clear D gene. CDR3 size: 15 residues. V shed 1 base and J shed 0 bases, with 7 bases lying between them. Germline V gives CDR1 MGHRA, CDR2 YSYEKL. The CDR3 here is CASSQGELSNQPQHF. In DNA, the CDR3 is TGCGCCAGCAGCCAAGGAGAGCTTAGCAATCAGCCCCAGCATTTT.

This clonotype has only one observation. The V gene is TRBV4-3, the J gene TRBJ1-2; TRBD1 is a possible D gene (6 bases). Trimming took 0 bases from V and 3 from J, leaving 11 bases between them. The CDR3 covers 15 residues. In germline, CDR1 is LGHNA, CDR2 YSLEER. Here the CDR3 DNA reads TGCGCCAGCAGCCAAGATCCAGGGGCGGACTATGGCTACACCTTC. Protein product: CASSQDPGADYGYTF.

The chain employs TRBV2 and TRBJ2-1; D not certain. Trimming removed 6 bases from V and 10 bases from J, with 7 bases in between. Germline V lookup: CDR1 SNHLY, CDR2 FYNNEI. The CDR3 runs 10 residues. The CDR3, as DNA: TGTGCCAGCAGGATCCGGGAGCAGTTCTTC. This codes for CASRIREQFF.

The genes are TRBV10-3 and TRBJ2-7; TRBD1 matches 8 bases. V lost 10 bases, J lost 7 bases, and 6 bases stayed unmatched. The CDR3 runs to 11 residues. CDR1 and CDR2 from the germline V gene are ENHRY and SYGVKD. The CDR3 DNA sequence: TGTGCCAACCAGGGGGCGCGGGAGCAGTACGTC. It is translated as CANQGAREQYV.

The genes are TRBV2 and TRBJ1-1, with unresolved D. V lost 7 bases, J lost 3 bases, and 12 bases lay in between. CDR3 length: 13 amino acids. Per germline, CDR1 SNHLY and CDR2 FYNNEI. The CDR3 DNA is TGTGCCAGCAACTTAGGCGGACACACTGAAGCTTTCTTT. Protein: CASNLGGHTEAFF.

This clonotype has a count of ten or more. The CDR3: CASSVGVTGGYEQYF. CDR3 in DNA: TGTGCCAGCAGCGTAGGTGTGACAGGGGGTTACGAGCAGTACTTC. The chain uses TRBV9 and TRBJ2-7; TRBD1 aligns across 9 bases. This CDR3 is 15 amino acids long. The J segment lost 4 bases and the V segment lost 0 bases, leaving 5 bases of the junction unmatched. Germline loops: CDR1 SGDLS, CDR2 YYNGEE.

The chain carries TRBV9 and TRBJ1-6, with 9 bases fitting TRBD1. With 4 bases clipped from V and 10 bases from J, the junction kept 9 bases outside the gene matches. In germline, CDR1 is SGDLS, CDR2 YYNGEE. The CDR3 spans 15 residues. The CDR3 is CASSPSTGGVSPLHF. CDR3 nucleotides: TGTGCCAGCAGCCCTTCGACAGGGGGTGTATCACCCCTCCACTTT.

V and J are TRBV4-1 and TRBJ1-4; tentative D call: TRBD1 (5 bases). Germline assignment: CDR1 MGHRA and CDR2 YSYEKL. The CDR3 contains 17 residues. V was trimmed by 5 bases and J by 0 bases, leaving 16 bases between them. The CDR3 loop reads CASSRNLQGATNEKLFF. CDR3 coding DNA: TGCGCCAGCAGCAGGAACCTCCAGGGTGCAACTAATGAAAAACTGTTTTTT.

The V and J genes are TRBV6-5 and TRBJ1-2; unclear D gene. The CDR3 has 13 amino acids. The germline V gene has CDR1 MNHEY and CDR2 SVGAGI. Trimming removed 2 bases at V and 8 bases at J, with 12 bases between. CDR3 nucleotides: TGTGCCAGCAGTTACCGATCCCTAGAGGGCTACACCTTC. This sequence encodes CASSYRSLEGYTF.

This chain uses TRBV20-1 with TRBJ1-1; TRBD1 is a possible D gene (6 bases). Trimming shortened V by 3 bases and J by 3 bases, and 8 bases separated the two germline ends. CDR1 is DFQATT and CDR2 is SNEGSKA in the germline V gene (reference sequence). CDR3 length: 12 amino acids. The CDR3 reads CSARGHYTEAFF. The CDR3 DNA reads as TGCAGTGCTAGGGGACACTACACTGAAGCTTTCTTT.

The chain couples TRBV29-1 to TRBJ2-1; no clear D gene. Germline V gene lookup returns CDR1 SQVTM and CDR2 ANQGSEA. The length of the CDR3 is 11 residues. Trimming stripped 2 bases from V and 10 bases from J, with 9 bases between. CDR3 nucleotides: TGCAGCGTTGAACCCGTCATCGAGCAGTTCTTC. It specifies CSVEPVIEQFF.